A single sample is the source of the 32 T cell receptor beta chains below, sequenced in a study of quantifying T cell responses using KT2 cells. Study in general: TCR alpha and beta constant-region primers primed reverse transcription of RNA.

An oligo carrying a UMI was ligated to the cDNA 3' end. An equimolar mix of RC1.1 and RC1.2 primed the beta chain across TRBC1 and TRBC2. Each CDR3 protein is one row after TCRdb ran MiXCR on the UMI-ligation and nested PCR reads. The sample lists tens of thousands of distinct CDR3 sequences; roughly an eighth were seen once. The material sequenced was PBMCs spiked with cells of the T cell clone KT2. The receptors shown here come from a human donor.

In its sample, this clonotype was seen many times. J is TRBJ2-5 and V is TRBV5-5; D not resolved. From germline, CDR1 is SGHKS and CDR2 YYEKEE (reference sequence). There are 15 residues in the CDR3. Trimming left V 0 bases short and J 4 bases short, with 13 bases between. The CDR3 DNA sequence: TGTGCCAGCAGCTTGGGTGAGGTGCGACGAGAGACCCAGTACTTC. It encodes CASSLGEVRRETQYF.

V gene TRBV9 combines with J gene TRBJ2-1; 7 nucleotides align to TRBD1. Germline trimming cut 2 bases from V and 4 bases from J; bases unmatched to any gene: 6. Germline assignment: CDR1 SGDLS and CDR2 YYNGEE. This CDR3 has 15 amino acids. This chain's CDR3 is CASSVTGTVYNEQFF. In DNA, the CDR3 is TGTGCCAGCAGCGTTACCGGGACAGTATACAATGAGCAGTTCTTC.

This clonotype showed up just a few times. The CDR3 region has the DNA TGTGCCAGCAGCTTGGTTCCAACCCGGACTAACTATGGCTACACCTTC. Translating gives CASSLVPTRTNYGYTF. V gene TRBV5-6 combines with J gene TRBJ1-2, with D unclear. Germline V lookup: CDR1 SGHDT, CDR2 YYEEEE. CDR3 length: 16 amino acids. The V end lost 0 bases, the J end lost 0 bases, and 12 bases lay between the germline ends.

This clonotype appeared many times. The J gene is TRBJ1-1, the V gene TRBV7-9; the D is unclear. V dropped 1 base and J dropped 6 bases, with 12 bases sitting between them. The CDR3 length is 14 residues. CDR1 and CDR2 (germline): SEHNR, FQNEAQ (reference sequence). The CDR3 reads CASSLEAHFAEAFF. In DNA, the CDR3 is TGTGCCAGCAGCTTAGAGGCGCATTTCGCTGAAGCTTTCTTT. The full variable domain, rest sourced from reference TRBV7-9 and TRBJ1-1, is DTGVSQNPRHKITKRGQNVTFRCDPISEHNRLYWYRQTLGQGPEFLTYFQNEAQLEKSRLLSDRFSAERPKGSFSTLEIQRTEQGDSAMYLCASSLEAHFAEAFFGQGTRLTVV.

This clonotype was counted ten times or more. The chain has TRBV5-1 and TRBJ1-6; TRBD1 is a possible D gene (6 bases). This CDR3 comprises 14 residues. V lost 7 bases, J lost 8 bases, and 16 bases lay in between. Germline V gives CDR1 SGHRS, CDR2 YFSETQ. The CDR3 reads CASRTASGDSPLHF. The CDR3 region has the DNA TGCGCCAGCCGGACAGCCTCCGGAGATTCACCCCTCCACTTT.

This clonotype was counted many times. V and J are TRBV7-8 and TRBJ2-1; the match to TRBD2 covers 12 bases. V gave up 0 bases and J gave up 6 bases; unmatched junction bases: 9. Germline-derived CDR1 and CDR2 are SGHVS and FQNEAQ. This CDR3 is 18 amino acids long. CDR3 in DNA: TGTGCCAGCAGCTTAGCCGCGGTTACTAGCGGGGGGCGCAATGAGCAGTTCTTC. Residues: CASSLAAVTSGGRNEQFF.

This clonotype was counted many times. The chain combines TRBV12-3 or TRBV12-4 with TRBJ1-2; tentatively, D is TRBD1 (5 bases). Trimming took 3 bases from V and 4 from J, leaving 9 bases between them. The CDR3 runs to 13 residues. DNA of the CDR3: TGTGCCAGCAGTTTCGCCCAGGGCTATGGCTACACCTTC. It codes for CASSFAQGYGYTF.

The chain joins TRBV6-4 to TRBJ2-2; a weak D match, TRBD2 (5 bases). V was pared by 0 bases and J by 3 bases, with 5 bases between. The CDR3 extends over 14 amino acids. Germline CDR1 is MRHNA and CDR2 is SNTAGT. DNA for the CDR3: TGTGCCAGCAGTGACTCTAGCGACACCGGGGAGCTGTTTTTT. As protein: CASSDSSDTGELFF.

J is TRBJ2-5 and V is TRBV7-2; 7 bases fit TRBD1. CDR1 is SGHTA and CDR2 is FQGNSA in the germline V gene. The J segment lost 2 bases and the V segment lost 0 bases, leaving 3 bases of the junction unmatched. The CDR3 has 15 residues. The CDR3 DNA follows: TGTGCCAGCAGCTTAGCTGGGGACAGTCAAGAGACCCAGTACTTC. It is translated as CASSLAGDSQETQYF.

The DNA of the CDR3 is TGCAGTGCTAGAGAGTCTGCCAGGGGTTCGGATACGCAGTATTTT. It translates to CSARESARGSDTQYF. The chain links TRBV20-1 to TRBJ2-3, with D maybe TRBD1 (6 bases). V was trimmed by 0 bases and J by 6 bases, leaving 16 bases between them. Germline lookup yields CDR1 DFQATT and CDR2 SNEGSKA (reference sequence). The CDR3 runs to 15 residues.

This clonotype occurred many times. The rearrangement links TRBV5-4 to TRBJ2-2, with D uncertain. CDR3 length: 14 residues. Germline-derived CDR1 and CDR2 are SGHNT and YYREEE (reference sequence). Trimming left V 5 bases short and J 0 bases short, with 8 bases between. As DNA, the CDR3 is TGTGCCAGCAGGACGGGCGCGAACACCGGGGAGCTGTTTTTT. It translates to CASRTGANTGELFF.

V usage is TRBV20-1 and J usage is TRBJ2-3; 9 bases are shared with TRBD2. CDR1 and CDR2 (germline): DFQATT, SNEGSKA (reference sequence). J lost 6 bases, V lost 5 bases, and 6 bases had no gene match. The CDR3 spans 13 residues. CDR3 nucleotide sequence: TGCAGTGCTGTTAGCGGGGGTCGGGATACGCAGTATTTT. It is translated as CSAVSGGRDTQYF.

This clonotype was seen a few times. The chain employs TRBV2 and TRBJ2-4; maybe TRBD1 (6 bases). Trimming took 5 bases from V and 9 from J, leaving 20 bases between them. In germline, CDR1 is SNHLY, CDR2 FYNNEI. The CDR3 is 15 residues long. Here the CDR3 reads CASSLLGRQDGIQYF. The DNA of the CDR3 is TGTGCCAGCAGTCTCCTCGGCCGACAGGATGGCATTCAGTACTTC.

J is TRBJ2-3 and V is TRBV28, with 7 bases identical to TRBD2. Germline trimming cut 6 bases from V and 4 bases from J; bases unmatched to any gene: 7. There are 14 residues in the CDR3. In germline, CDR1 is MDHEN, CDR2 SYDVKM. In DNA form, the CDR3 reads TGTGCCAGCAGGGAAGCGGGAATCGCAGATACGCAGTATTTT. Its protein is CASREAGIADTQYF.

The chain links TRBV6-1 to TRBJ2-7; no reliable D call. The CDR3 covers 13 residues. Germline CDR1 MNHNS, CDR2 SASEGT. The V and J ends lost 8 bases and 0 bases respectively, with 11 bases between them. The CDR3 loop is CASSVKNSYEQYF. The CDR3 nucleotides are TGTGCCAGCTCGGTCAAAAACTCCTACGAGCAGTACTTC.

The gene calls are TRBV6-5 and TRBJ1-2; D is unresolved. With 8 bases removed from V and 5 bases from J, the gap between germline ends came to 15 bases. This CDR3 comprises 13 residues. CDR1 and CDR2 from the germline V gene are MNHEY and SVGAGI. The CDR3 nucleotides read TGTGCCAGCTCTTATCGGCCGATTTATGGCTACACCTTC. Its translation is CASSYRPIYGYTF.

This clonotype was picked up a small number of times. Compared with germline, one end of the junction differs, possibly owing to a read error. V is TRBV20-1 and J is TRBJ1-5; 7 nucleotides line up with TRBD1. Germline V gives CDR1 DFQATT, CDR2 SNEGSKA (reference sequence). The CDR3 extends over 13 amino acids. This chain's CDR3 is CSARGDSNQRQHF. CDR3 nucleotides: TGCAGTGCTAGAGGGGACAGCAATCAGCGCCAGCATTTT.

The chain joins TRBV24-1 to TRBJ2-5; unclear D gene. CDR1 is KGHDR, CDR2 SFDVKD, per germline. The CDR3 sequence is 16 residues long. V gave up 1 base and J gave up 2 bases, with 13 bases separating them. Here the CDR3 reads CATSDFDGQYQETQYF. The DNA for the CDR3 is TGTGCCACCAGTGATTTTGATGGCCAGTATCAAGAGACCCAGTACTTC.

The rearrangement joins TRBV5-6 to TRBJ2-7, with D perhaps matching TRBD1 (6 bases). Germline V CDR1 and CDR2: SGHDT, YYEEEE. V was pared by 3 bases and J by 5 bases, with 9 bases between. The CDR3 has 12 amino acids. This CDR3 is CASSSYRDEQYF. DNA of the CDR3: TGTGCCAGCAGCTCCTACAGGGACGAGCAGTACTTC.

In this sample, this clonotype turned up a few times. The chain combines TRBV20-1 with TRBJ2-3; D possibly corresponds to TRBD1 (5 bases). The V gene lost 6 bases and the J gene lost 4 bases, with 29 bases spanning the gap. The CDR3 consists of 18 residues. Germline V gene data show CDR1 as DFQATT and CDR2 as SNEGSKA (reference sequence). The CDR3 sequence: CSAPARASVVRAADTQYF. CDR3 DNA: TGCAGTGCCCCGGCCAGGGCTTCCGTGGTTCGTGCGGCAGATACGCAGTATTTT.

The V gene is TRBV5-1, the J gene TRBJ2-3; maybe TRBD2 (6 bases). This CDR3 is built from 17 residues. V was cut by 3 bases and J by 5 bases, with 22 bases left in between. Per germline, CDR1 SGHRS and CDR2 YFSETQ. CDR3 DNA: TGCGCCAGCAGCTCGAACCTAGCGTCTCTGACGCAAGATACGCAGTATTTT. The encoded protein is CASSSNLASLTQDTQYF.

The rearrangement uses TRBV18 and TRBJ2-1, with 8 bases fitting TRBD2. This CDR3 has 17 amino acids. The germline gives CDR1 KGHSH, CDR2 LQKENI. V dropped 2 bases and J dropped 0; count of bases not matched to a gene: 6. The CDR3 DNA sequence: TGTGCCAGCTCACCATTGGGCGGGGGGAGCTCCTACAATGAGCAGTTCTTC. The encoded protein is CASSPLGGGSSYNEQFF.

In this sample, this clonotype turned up a few times. A junction boundary mismatches the germline segment, possibly from a read error. The genes are TRBV7-2 and TRBJ2-7; 7 bases align to TRBD2. Germline V CDR1 and CDR2: SGHTA, FQGNSA. The CDR3 is 13 residues long. CDR3 in amino acids: CASSRTGGSVWDF. DNA of the CDR3: TGTGCCAGCAGCCGCACGGGCGGGAGCGTATGGGACTTC.

This clonotype was counted only a few times. J is TRBJ2-4 and V is TRBV3-1, with unresolved D. V was clipped by 1 base and J by 15 bases, with 16 bases between them. Germline assignment: CDR1 LGHDT and CDR2 YNNKEL (reference sequence). The CDR3 is 13 residues long. Here the CDR3 reads CASSQVLVGSRYF. In DNA, the CDR3 is TGTGCCAGCAGCCAAGTTCTTGTAGGGTCTCGGTACTTC.

This clonotype has more than one count but fewer than ten. At one end, the junction sequence differs from germline, possibly due to a read error. The chain couples TRBV6-1 to TRBJ1-2, with 7 bases identical to TRBD1. The CDR3 runs to 14 residues. The germline V gene encodes CDR1 MNHNS and CDR2 SASEGT. The CDR3 is CASSEETGVAGYTF. In nucleotides, the CDR3 is TGTGCCAGCAGCGAAGAAACAGGGGTAGCGGGCTACACCTTC.

V is TRBV20-1 and J is TRBJ1-3; TRBD1 is a possible D gene (5 bases). From germline, CDR1 is DFQATT and CDR2 SNEGSKA (reference sequence). The CDR3 spans 13 residues. The V end was cut by 3 bases, the J end by 3 bases, with 9 bases between. The CDR3 nucleotides read TGCAGTGCTAGCCAGGGATATGGAAACACCATATATTTT. Translated: CSASQGYGNTIYF.

This chain connects TRBV12-3 or TRBV12-4 to TRBJ2-7; 8 bases fit TRBD2. The CDR3 totals 15 residues. V shed 7 bases and J 2 bases; nucleotides not matched to a gene: 10. The CDR3 region has the DNA TGTGCCAGCACCCCCGATGCGGGAGGCACCTACGAGCAGTACTTC. Protein: CASTPDAGGTYEQYF.

A few counts support this clonotype. The chain is built from TRBV12-3 or TRBV12-4 and TRBJ2-1; D assignment may be TRBD1 or TRBD2 (6 bases each). The CDR3 spans 14 residues. V was trimmed by 6 bases and J by 9 bases, leaving 18 bases between them. The CDR3, as DNA: TGTGCCAGCAGCTACCGGGGGCTTCTCGGTGAGCAGTTCTTC. This encodes CASSYRGLLGEQFF.

About this clonotype itself: A single base separates this from a much larger clone, so it may be a read error. V is TRBV18 and J is TRBJ1-2, with unresolved D. Germline loops: CDR1 KGHSH, CDR2 LQKENI. The CDR3 has 14 residues. CDR3 protein: CASSPQGIDYGYNF. In nucleotides, the CDR3 is TGTGCCAGCTCACCACAGGGAATCGACTATGGCTACAACTTC.

This clonotype occurred a few times. The genes are TRBV20-1 and TRBJ2-7; D might be TRBD2 (6 bases). Trimming pared 3 bases from V and 7 bases from J, leaving 13 bases between. Germline CDR1 is DFQATT and CDR2 is SNEGSKA (reference sequence). This CDR3 region has 12 residues. As DNA, the CDR3 is TGCAGTGCTAGGATGGGGAGGAGTGAGCAGTACTTC. Translation: CSARMGRSEQYF.

The rearrangement uses TRBV27 and TRBJ2-7; a possible D gene is TRBD1 (6 bases). Trimming cost V 6 bases and J 3 bases, with 18 bases left between them. This CDR3 comprises 15 residues. Per germline, CDR1 MNHEY and CDR2 SMNVEV (reference sequence). CDR3 residues: CASSPSTGTFYEQYF. The CDR3 DNA follows: TGTGCCAGCAGCCCGTCAACAGGGACGTTCTACGAGCAGTACTTC.

At least ten counts were recorded for this clonotype. The chain is built from TRBV6-5 and TRBJ1-2; no definite D call. The CDR3 is made up of 16 amino acids. V was pared by 0 bases and J by 2 bases, with 13 bases between. The germline gives CDR1 MNHEY, CDR2 SVGAGI. The CDR3 DNA reads as TGTGCCAGCAGTTACTCTTATGGAGGGAAAAACTATGGCTACACCTTC. As protein: CASSYSYGGKNYGYTF.